One and the same sample provided the 4 T cell receptor beta chains below, sequenced in a study of response to subunit inactivated influenza vaccine. A single record per CDR3 protein comes from TCRdb applying MiXCR to the RT-PCR reads. The table lists hundreds of thousands of distinct CDR3 sequences, approximately 7.7% of them singletons, with 10% to 15% in the top ten. Source: PBMCs from blood, taken around 25 months after vaccination. The receptor set was obtained from a man between 50 and 69 years old who received an inactivated influenza vaccine.

The chain links TRBV4-3 to TRBJ2-1; D is unclear. From germline, CDR1 is LGHNA and CDR2 YSLEER. The CDR3 sequence is 14 residues long. The V and J ends lost 1 base and 4 bases respectively, with 8 bases between them. The CDR3 spells CASSQGMTYNEQFF. CDR3 nucleotides: TGCGCCAGCAGCCAAGGGATGACGTACAATGAGCAGTTCTTC.

V is TRBV10-3 and J is TRBJ1-4; 9 bases map to TRBD1. The trim removed 5 bases at V and 5 bases at J, leaving 3 bases unmatched. Germline V gene data show CDR1 as ENHRY and CDR2 as SYGVKD. The length of the CDR3 is 14 residues. CDR3 DNA sequence: TGTGCCATCAGTTCCGGGACAGGGAATGAAAAACTGTTTTTT. This gives the protein CAISSGTGNEKLFF.

The rearrangement uses TRBV7-9 and TRBJ2-5; the match to TRBD2 covers 13 bases. With V trimmed by 5 bases and J by 5 bases, 8 bases remained unmatched. This CDR3 has 16 amino acids. From germline, CDR1 is SEHNR and CDR2 FQNEAQ (reference sequence). CDR3 sequence: CASSLGLAGARETQYF. The CDR3 DNA reads TGTGCCAGCAGCCTCGGACTAGCGGGAGCCAGGGAGACCCAGTACTTC.

This clonotype showed up just a few times. The chain employs TRBV4-2 and TRBJ1-2; D not certain. CDR3 length: 14 amino acids. The V gene's germline CDR1 is LGHNA and CDR2 YNFKEQ. V dropped 0 bases and J dropped 11 bases, with 16 bases sitting between them. Here the CDR3 DNA reads TGTGCCAGCAGCCAAGATATTTCAATTAGGAAGTACACCTTC. It is translated as CASSQDISIRKYTF.